Below, 30 T cell receptor beta chains from the same sample are listed, as sequenced in a study of cytomegalovirus exposure and HLA in healthy donors. Clones were read by immunoSEQ multiplex PCR, and TCRdb kept only the in-frame ones, dropping some. The sample has 300,000 to 450,000 clones, 86% seen once; the top ten hold under 0.9%. Sequencing used PBMCs. Source of these receptors: a woman younger than 30 in good health and CMV-seronegative.

This rearrangement joins TRBV28 to TRBJ1-2; maybe TRBD1 (5 bases). The V gene's germline CDR1 is MDHEN and CDR2 SYDVKM. There are 13 residues in the CDR3. Trimming stripped 7 bases from V and 5 bases from J, with 14 bases between. The CDR3 nucleotides read TGTGCCAGCACCAAGAACGGGGGATATGGCTACACCTTC. Protein sequence: CASTKNGGYGYTF.

The chain joins TRBV10-1 to TRBJ1-6; TRBD1 agrees at 9 bases. The CDR3 sequence is 16 residues long. With V trimmed by 7 bases and J by 0 bases, 4 bases remained unmatched. The germline gives CDR1 WNHNN, CDR2 SYGVQD (reference sequence). In nucleotides, the CDR3 is TGCGCCAGCAAGTCACAGGGGGCCTCCTATAATTCACCCCTCCACTTT. It yields the protein CASKSQGASYNSPLHF.

This clone turned up a few times. This chain links TRBV19 with TRBJ1-6; 9 bases align to TRBD1. V shed 7 bases, J shed 6 bases, and the junction held 4 bases outside the gene matches. CDR1 and CDR2 from the germline V gene are LNHDA and SQIVND (reference sequence). The CDR3 runs to 14 residues. The CDR3 is CASKEGQGNSPLHF. The CDR3 DNA reads TGTGCCAGTAAGGAGGGACAGGGTAATTCACCCCTCCACTTT.

The chain uses TRBV4-1 and TRBJ2-7, with D possibly matching TRBD2 (6 bases). V shed 4 bases and J shed 1 base, with 14 bases lying between them. The CDR3 spans 15 residues. Looked up from germline, CDR1 is MGHRA and CDR2 is YSYEKL. The CDR3 region is CASSPGTAASYEQYF. Here the CDR3 DNA reads TGCGCCAGCAGCCCCGGGACTGCCGCTTCCTACGAGCAGTACTTC.

The V and J genes are TRBV5-1 and TRBJ2-7, with 7 bases lining up with TRBD1. Germline V CDR1 and CDR2: SGHRS, YFSETQ. There are 14 residues in the CDR3. Trimming cost V 8 bases and J 0 bases; bases outside gene matches: 8. The CDR3 DNA reads as TGCGCCAGTCACAGGGGTTCAAGCTCCTACGAGCAGTACTTC. Amino acid sequence: CASHRGSSSYEQYF.

The V gene is TRBV28, the J gene TRBJ1-2, with a possible D match to TRBD1 (6 bases). The germline V gene encodes CDR1 MDHEN and CDR2 SYDVKM. With 2 bases removed from V and 0 bases from J, the gap between germline ends came to 13 bases. The CDR3 runs 16 residues. CDR3 sequence (DNA): TGTGCCAGCAGTTTAGGGGGCCTACGTACTAACTATGGCTACACCTTC. Amino acids: CASSLGGLRTNYGYTF.

The V and J genes are TRBV29-1 and TRBJ2-1, with 7 bases lining up with TRBD2. CDR1 SQVTM and CDR2 ANQGSEA come from the germline V gene. Trimming removed 3 bases from V and 1 base from J; junction bases left unmatched: 3. This CDR3 has 14 residues. The CDR3 DNA sequence: TGCAGCGTTGATGGACTAGATTCCTACAATGAGCAGTTCTTC. Residues: CSVDGLDSYNEQFF.

The CDR3 DNA sequence: TGTGCCAGCAGTTTAAACAGGGACGCCTACAATGAGCAGTTCTTC. Its protein is CASSLNRDAYNEQFF. The gene calls are TRBV27 and TRBJ2-1, with D perhaps TRBD1 (6 bases). Germline V gene data show CDR1 as MNHEY and CDR2 as SMNVEV (reference sequence). V was pared by 2 bases and J by 2 bases, with 10 bases between. The CDR3 extends over 15 amino acids.

V is TRBV4-1 and J is TRBJ2-1, with 11 bases that match TRBD2. This CDR3 is 19 amino acids long. CDR1 and CDR2 from the germline V gene are MGHRA and YSYEKL. With 3 bases clipped from V and 3 bases from J, the junction kept 13 bases outside the gene matches. This CDR3 is CASSHGLAGLGSFYNEQFF. The CDR3 DNA follows: TGCGCCAGCAGCCACGGACTAGCGGGCCTTGGGTCGTTCTACAATGAGCAGTTCTTC.

J is TRBJ2-1 and V is TRBV6-1; D unclear. Trimming cost V 8 bases and J 4 bases, with 18 bases left between them. The CDR3 consists of 15 residues. The germline CDR1 and CDR2 sequences are MNHNS and SASEGT. CDR3 nucleotides: TGTGCCAGCGTAACCCCAGGTGACCCTTACAATGAGCAGTTCTTC. Translation: CASVTPGDPYNEQFF.

The V gene is TRBV11-2, the J gene TRBJ2-1, with D perhaps matching TRBD2 (6 bases). The CDR3 contains 17 residues. CDR1 is SGHAT, CDR2 FQNNGV, per germline. Trimming left V 3 bases short and J 5 bases short, with 20 bases between. As DNA, the CDR3 is TGTGCCAGCAGCTTCGGGAGTTACTTGGAGGTTAACAATGAGCAGTTCTTC. Translated: CASSFGSYLEVNNEQFF.

The chain has TRBV7-9 and TRBJ2-7; D call uncertain. Germline V lookup: CDR1 SEHNR, CDR2 FQNEAQ (reference sequence). The CDR3 runs 12 residues. The ends were cut back, 1 base at V and 6 bases at J, with 7 bases in the middle. Here the CDR3 reads CASSLVQIEQYF. CDR3 in DNA: TGTGCCAGCAGCTTAGTCCAAATCGAGCAGTACTTC.

The rearrangement uses TRBV5-1 and TRBJ2-7, with 9 bases aligning to TRBD1. The CDR3 is made up of 14 amino acids. Per germline, CDR1 SGHRS and CDR2 YFSETQ. V dropped 7 bases and J dropped 7; count of bases not matched to a gene: 12. CDR3 in DNA: TGCGCCAGCCGGGACAGGGTTATCCCGGGGGAGCAGTACTTC. Its translation is CASRDRVIPGEQYF. Full variable domain (remainder filled in from reference TRBV5-1 and TRBJ2-7): KAGVTQTPRYLIKTRGQQVTLSCSPISGHRSVSWYQQTPGQGLQFLFEYFSETQRNKGNFPGRFSGRQFSNSRSEMNVSTLELGDSALYLCASRDRVIPGEQYFGPGTRLTVT.

V and J are TRBV2 and TRBJ2-3, with TRBD2 matching 7 bases. Germline values: CDR1 SNHLY, CDR2 FYNNEI. The V gene end was trimmed by 0 bases and the J gene end by 5 bases; junction bases not matched to a gene: 8. This CDR3 region has 16 residues. The DNA for the CDR3 is TGTGCCAGCAGTGAAGCAAGGGGAGGGCGGGGAGATACGCAGTATTTT. It specifies CASSEARGGRGDTQYF.

This rearrangement joins TRBV5-1 to TRBJ1-3; perhaps TRBD1 as D (6 bases). V was pared by 4 bases and J by 1 base, with 9 bases between. Per the germline V gene, CDR1 is SGHRS and CDR2 is YFSETQ. There are 14 residues in the CDR3. Here the CDR3 reads CASSDGTSGNTIYF. The CDR3 DNA is TGCGCCAGCAGCGACGGGACATCTGGAAACACCATATATTTT.

V usage is TRBV12-5 and J usage is TRBJ1-2; a weak D match, TRBD1 (5 bases). The V gene's germline CDR1 is LGHNT and CDR2 FRNRAP. The CDR3 length is 15 residues. V shed 1 base and J shed 1 base, with 10 bases lying between them. The CDR3 DNA is TGTGCTAGTGGTTTGGACCTAGGGGTTAACTATGGCTACACCTTC. Translating it yields CASGLDLGVNYGYTF.

The CDR3 region has the DNA TGTGCCAGCAGCTTAAGGGCAGCGGGAGCGAACACCGGGGAGCTGTTTTTT. This codes for CASSLRAAGANTGELFF. The V and J genes are TRBV7-3 and TRBJ2-2; 8 bases line up with TRBD2. Germline-derived CDR1 and CDR2 are SGHTA and FQGTGA. There are 17 residues in the CDR3. The V segment lost 1 base and the J segment 0 bases; nucleotides outside the gene matches: 4.

Notes on this clone: Other DNA sequences from this sample encode an identical CDR3 as well. The V and J genes are TRBV25-1 and TRBJ1-2; D is uncertain. This CDR3 is built from 12 residues. Germline CDR1 MGHDK, CDR2 SYGVNS. V lost 4 bases, J lost 4 bases, and 7 bases lay in between. The CDR3 nucleotides read TGTGCCAGCAGTGGCGGGAGCTATGGCTACACCTTC. Amino acids: CASSGGSYGYTF.

The genes are TRBV4-1 and TRBJ2-7; the D gene is possibly TRBD1 (6 bases). The CDR3 consists of 14 residues. Trimming removed 5 bases at V and 3 bases at J, with 14 bases between. The germline V gene encodes CDR1 MGHRA and CDR2 YSYEKL. The CDR3 protein is CASSNRVNGYEQYF. In nucleotides, the CDR3 is TGCGCCAGCAGCAACAGGGTAAATGGCTACGAGCAGTACTTC.

This CDR3 is CASSALGRRSTGTDGYTF. In DNA, the CDR3 is TGTGCCAGCAGTGCTCTAGGACGGCGATCGACAGGGACGGATGGCTACACCTTC. The V call is TRBV6-1, the J call TRBJ1-2; 7 bases align to TRBD1. Germline CDR1 MNHNS, CDR2 SASEGT. After removal of 4 bases from V and 6 bases from J, the junction contained 20 bases not matched to a gene. The CDR3 totals 18 residues.

The chain couples TRBV11-2 to TRBJ2-2; 11 bases fit TRBD2. The CDR3 covers 18 residues. J lost 3 bases, V lost 1 base, and 7 bases had no gene match. Germline CDR1 is SGHAT and CDR2 is FQNNGV. The CDR3 is CASSLVASGGSHTGELFF. DNA of the CDR3: TGTGCCAGCAGCTTAGTTGCTAGCGGGGGGTCTCACACCGGGGAGCTGTTTTTT.

DNA for the CDR3: TGCGCCAGCAGCTTGGTTGGGGCGGGAGGGCGGAATGAGCAGTTCTTC. This encodes CASSLVGAGGRNEQFF. V is TRBV5-1 and J is TRBJ2-1, with TRBD2 matching over 9 bases. With 0 bases clipped from V and 7 bases from J, the junction kept 8 bases outside the gene matches. The CDR3 contains 16 residues. Germline CDR1 SGHRS, CDR2 YFSETQ.

V usage is TRBV27 and J usage is TRBJ1-5; D may be TRBD1 (5 bases). V was clipped by 6 bases and J by 4 bases, with 10 bases between them. CDR1 is MNHEY, CDR2 SMNVEV, per germline (reference sequence). CDR3 size: 13 residues. Written as DNA, the CDR3 is TGTGCCAGCAGGGGGCTTGGTAATCAGCCCCAGCATTTT. This encodes CASRGLGNQPQHF.

The gene calls are TRBV14 and TRBJ1-2; D may be TRBD1 (6 bases). Trimming cost V 3 bases and J 0 bases, with 14 bases left between them. The CDR3 contains 16 residues. Germline V CDR1 and CDR2: SGHDN, FVKESK. The CDR3 DNA sequence: TGTGCCAGCAGCCAGACCGGGACAAGTTCTAACTATGGCTACACCTTC. Its translation: CASSQTGTSSNYGYTF.

The gene calls are TRBV11-2 and TRBJ1-1; a weak D match, TRBD1 (5 bases). CDR1 is SGHAT and CDR2 is FQNNGV in the germline V gene. Trimming took 5 bases from V and 1 from J, leaving 14 bases between them. This CDR3 spans 15 amino acids. The CDR3: CASSPLGRGNTEAFF. The CDR3 DNA sequence: TGTGCCAGCAGCCCTTTGGGGAGGGGGAACACTGAAGCTTTCTTT.

This clone has more than one count but fewer than ten. The J gene is TRBJ1-2, the V gene TRBV7-2; D unclear. The V end lost 8 bases, the J end lost 7 bases, and 8 bases lay between the germline ends. Germline V gene sequence: CDR1 SGHTA, CDR2 FQGNSA. This CDR3 has 10 amino acids. The CDR3 protein is CASSSVGYTF. In DNA form, the CDR3 reads TGTGCCAGCTCCTCAGTTGGCTACACCTTC.

J is TRBJ1-2 and V is TRBV18; 8 bases are a match to TRBD1. CDR1 is KGHSH and CDR2 is LQKENI in the germline V gene. The length of the CDR3 is 15 residues. V was clipped by 2 bases and J by 6 bases; unmatched bases: 8. The CDR3 protein is CASSPSRQGIDGYTF. The DNA for the CDR3 is TGTGCCAGCTCACCAAGCAGACAGGGGATTGATGGCTACACCTTC.

The rearrangement links TRBV4-2 to TRBJ2-5; 7 nucleotides align to TRBD1. The CDR3 loop spans 16 amino acids. The germline gives CDR1 LGHNA, CDR2 YNFKEQ. V dropped 2 bases and J dropped 1; count of bases not matched to a gene: 7. Here the CDR3 DNA reads TGTGCCAGCAGCCAACCAACCCGGGACAGCCAAGAGACCCAGTACTTC. Translated, it gives CASSQPTRDSQETQYF.

This clone was picked up many times. The V call is TRBV29-1, the J call TRBJ1-1; D remains unclear. CDR3 length equals 13 residues. Trimming pared 3 bases from V and 1 base from J, leaving 9 bases between. Germline CDR1 is SQVTM and CDR2 is ANQGSEA. The chain's CDR3 is CSVDEGGNTEAFF. For the CDR3, the DNA is TGCAGCGTTGATGAGGGAGGGAACACTGAAGCTTTCTTT.

The chain has TRBV19 and TRBJ2-1, with a possible D match to TRBD2 (5 bases). Germline CDR1 reads LNHDA; CDR2 reads SQIVND (reference sequence). There are 13 residues in the CDR3. The V and J ends lost 1 base and 8 bases respectively, with 9 bases between them. The CDR3 DNA reads as TGTGCCAGTAGTATAGCCCTTAGCGATGAGCAGTTCTTC. The encoded protein is CASSIALSDEQFF.